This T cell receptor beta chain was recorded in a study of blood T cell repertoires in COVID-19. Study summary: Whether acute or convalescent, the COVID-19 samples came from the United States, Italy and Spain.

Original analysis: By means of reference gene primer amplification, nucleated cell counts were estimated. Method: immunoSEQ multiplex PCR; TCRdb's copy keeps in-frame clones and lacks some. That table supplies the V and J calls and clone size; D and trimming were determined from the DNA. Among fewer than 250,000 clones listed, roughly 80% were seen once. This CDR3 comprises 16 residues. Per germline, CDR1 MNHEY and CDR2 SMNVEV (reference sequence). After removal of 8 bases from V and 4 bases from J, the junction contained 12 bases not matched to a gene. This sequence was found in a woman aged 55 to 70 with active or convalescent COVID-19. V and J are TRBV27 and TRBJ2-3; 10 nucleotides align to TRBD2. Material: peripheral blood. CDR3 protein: CASPESLAGEADTQYF. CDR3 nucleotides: TGTGCCAGCCCGGAGTCCCTAGCGGGAGAAGCAGATACGCAGTATTTT.